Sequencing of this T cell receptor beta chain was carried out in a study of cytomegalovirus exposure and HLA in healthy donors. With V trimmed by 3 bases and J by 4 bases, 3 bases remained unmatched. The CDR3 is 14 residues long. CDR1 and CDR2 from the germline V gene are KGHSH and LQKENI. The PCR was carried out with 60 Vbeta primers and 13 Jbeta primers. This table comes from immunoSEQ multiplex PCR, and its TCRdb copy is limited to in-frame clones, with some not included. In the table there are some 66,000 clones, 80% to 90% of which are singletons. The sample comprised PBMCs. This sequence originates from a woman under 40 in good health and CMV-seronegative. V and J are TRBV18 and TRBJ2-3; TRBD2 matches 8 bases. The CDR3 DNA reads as TGTGCCAGCTCACCCGGGAGGGCCGCAGATACGCAGTATTTT. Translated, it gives CASSPGRAADTQYF.